Listed below are T cell receptor beta chains from one sample, sequenced in a study of T cells after posttransplantation cyclophosphamide. Method: immunoSEQ multiplex PCR; TCRdb's copy keeps in-frame clones and lacks some. The sample contains some 23,000 clones, none of them singletons. This specimen consisted of PBMCs, obtained after allogeneic stem cell transplant with posttransplant cyclophosphamide. These receptors all stem from a young adult male patient who received an allogeneic stem cell transplant from a related donor, was CMV-positive, and had no GVHD. Some of the T cells may derive from the graft donor. Both conserved end residues are part of each CDR3. D genes are given only for firm matches. The listing skips clone size in some rows; elsewhere it reads once, few, many or a size class.

V: TRBV5-4; D: -; J: TRBJ2-3; size: many; DNA: TGTGCCAGCAGCTCTGGGAGGGGGGGGGCCCTCACAGATACGCAGTATTTT; CDR3: CASSSGRGGALTDTQYF
V: TRBV10-2; D: -; J: TRBJ2-2; size: many; DNA: TGCGCCAGCAGTCTGACACACTACACCGGGGAGCTGTTTTTT; CDR3: CASSLTHYTGELFF
V: TRBV7-9; D: TRBD1; J: TRBJ1-5; size: many; DNA: TGTGCCAGCAGCCCACTAGGACAGGGGAAAAATCAGCCCCAGCATTTT; CDR3: CASSPLGQGKNQPQHF
V: TRBV27; D: -; J: TRBJ1-5; size: many; DNA: TGTGCCAGCTCGCAGGGAACCAATCAGCCCCAGCATTTT; CDR3: CASSQGTNQPQHF
V: TRBV6-6; D: TRBD1; J: TRBJ1-6; size: -; DNA: TGTGCCAGCAGTTACTCGGACAGGGGTGATTCACCCCTCCACTTT; CDR3: CASSYSDRGDSPLHF
V: TRBV29-1; D: -; J: TRBJ1-1; size: many; DNA: TGCAGCGTTGTGCAGGGGAACACTGAAGCTTTCTTT; CDR3: CSVVQGNTEAFF
V: TRBV27; D: TRBD2; J: TRBJ2-7; size: many; DNA: TGTGCCAGCAGTTGGGGAGGTCTAGCGGCAAGTAACGAGCAGTACTTC; CDR3: CASSWGGLAASNEQYF
V: TRBV29-1; D: TRBD1; J: TRBJ1-2; size: many; DNA: TGCAGCGTTGAACGGCTACAGGGGTATGGCTACACCTTC; CDR3: CSVERLQGYGYTF
V: TRBV19; D: TRBD2; J: TRBJ2-7; size: many; DNA: TGTGCCAGTAGTGCGACTAGCGGAGCCTACGAGCAGTACTTC; CDR3: CASSATSGAYEQYF
V: TRBV21-1; D: -; J: TRBJ1-2; size: many; DNA: TGTGCCAGCAGCAATCGCAGGGAGGAGCTGACTAACTATGGCTACACCTTC; CDR3: CASSNRREELTNYGYTF
V: TRBV28; D: -; J: TRBJ2-7; size: many; DNA: TGTGCCAGCACTCCAGGAGGGGGGGCGACCCCCTACGAGCAGTACTTC; CDR3: CASTPGGGATPYEQYF
V: TRBV6-6; D: TRBD2; J: TRBJ2-5; size: many; DNA: TGTGCCAGCAGTTTTAGCGGGAGGCTCCAAGAGACCCAGTACTTC; CDR3: CASSFSGRLQETQYF
V: TRBV11-1; D: TRBD1; J: TRBJ2-7; size: many; DNA: TGTGCCAGCAGCTTAGATCTTTCGGGACAGGGCGCCGAGCAGTACTTC; CDR3: CASSLDLSGQGAEQYF
V: TRBV7-2; D: TRBD1; J: TRBJ2-7; size: many; DNA: TGTGCCAGCAGCCTCAGACAGGGGAGGAAGGCCTACGAGCAGTACTTC; CDR3: CASSLRQGRKAYEQYF
V: TRBV28; D: -; J: TRBJ1-5; size: many; DNA: TGTGCCAGCAGTTTAAGGGCCTACAGGGATCATCAGCCCCAGCATTTT; CDR3: CASSLRAYRDHQPQHF
V: TRBV10-2; D: -; J: TRBJ1-5; size: many; DNA: TGCGCCAGCAGGTACTGGGGAGGTCCGCCTAATCAGCCCCAGCATTTT; CDR3: CASRYWGGPPNQPQHF
V: TRBV18; D: TRBD2; J: TRBJ2-4; size: many; DNA: TGTGCCAGCTCACCACCGGGAGCGGGAGGGCCCATTCAGTACTTC; CDR3: CASSPPGAGGPIQYF
V: TRBV18; D: -; J: TRBJ2-3; size: many; DNA: TGTGCCAGCTCACCGGGCCTAGCCGACGCACTTGATACGCAGTATTTT; CDR3: CASSPGLADALDTQYF
V: TRBV18; D: -; J: TRBJ1-5; size: many; DNA: TGTGCCAGCTCACGGGGAGTGGGTCAGCCCCAGCATTTT; CDR3: CASSRGVGQPQHF
V: TRBV4-1; D: TRBD2; J: TRBJ2-2; size: many; DNA: TGCGCCAGCAGCCTAGCGGGGGACATCACCGGGGAGCTGTTTTTT; CDR3: CASSLAGDITGELFF
V: TRBV29-1; D: TRBD2; J: TRBJ2-7; size: many; DNA: TGCAGCGTAGGACTAGCGGGGGGGAACGAGCAGTACTTC; CDR3: CSVGLAGGNEQYF
V: TRBV7-2; D: -; J: TRBJ2-4; size: many; DNA: TGTGCCAGCAGCTTCATGACAGGAGCCAAAAACATTCAGTACTTC; CDR3: CASSFMTGAKNIQYF
V: TRBV27; D: TRBD2; J: TRBJ2-5; size: -; DNA: TGTGCCAGCAGCAAGCGTGGCCCGGGACTAGTCCACCAAGAGACCCAGTACTTC; CDR3: CASSKRGPGLVHQETQYF
V: TRBV28; D: TRBD2; J: TRBJ2-3; size: few; DNA: TGTGCCAGCAGGGCTAGCGGGGGGCGCACAGATACGCAGTATTTT; CDR3: CASRASGGRTDTQYF
V: TRBV6-1; D: TRBD2; J: TRBJ2-3; size: many; DNA: TGTGCCAGCACTATACTAGCGGGAGGGACAGATACGCAGTATTTT; CDR3: CASTILAGGTDTQYF
V: TRBV5-1; D: TRBD1; J: TRBJ1-2; size: many; DNA: TGCGCCAGCAGCTTGCCCCACGACAGGGCGGATGGCTACACCTTC; CDR3: CASSLPHDRADGYTF
V: TRBV7-8; D: -; J: TRBJ2-5; size: many; DNA: TGTGCCAGCAGCTTCGGAGAGACCCAGTACTTC; CDR3: CASSFGETQYF
V: TRBV29-1; D: TRBD1; J: TRBJ1-2; size: many; DNA: TGCAGCGTGATGACAGGGGTGAACTATGGCTACACCTTC; CDR3: CSVMTGVNYGYTF
V: TRBV27; D: TRBD1; J: TRBJ2-7; size: few; DNA: TGTGCCAGCAGTTTAACAGGGGACGAGCAGTACTTC; CDR3: CASSLTGDEQYF
V: TRBV27; D: -; J: TRBJ1-5; size: many; DNA: TGTGCCAGCAGTTTAATATCCAATCAGCCCCAGCATTTT; CDR3: CASSLISNQPQHF
V: TRBV5-8; D: -; J: TRBJ2-2; size: medium-sized; DNA: TGTGCCAGCAGCTTGGCCGTCGGGGAGCTGTTTTTT; CDR3: CASSLAVGELFF
V: TRBV6-1; D: -; J: TRBJ1-2; size: many; DNA: TGTGCCAGCAGTGAAGGGCCAGGGATCTATGGCTACACCTTC; CDR3: CASSEGPGIYGYTF